Listed here is a single TCR beta chain. The target of this receptor is not known. There are no base qualities to consult, and no much larger clone falls within one base. These data come from a study of early T cells in non-severe SARS-CoV-2 infection (dated by TCRdb to 2020 to 2023). About the study as a whole: Because TCR sequencing was done on bulk RNA from unsorted whole blood, the alpha and beta chains could not be paired.

The CDR1 and CDR2 encoded by the germline V gene (reference sequence) are LNHDA and SQIVND. Unmatched junction bases come to 6, with V trimmed by 6 bases and J by 8 bases. The CDR3 covers 12 residues, taking in both the cysteine and the phenylalanine. This entry keeps only the CDR3 DNA: 36 bases, framed from base 1. Summary of the overall study and its limitations: VDJdb matching was skewed toward anti-spike CD8 responses and likely underestimated virus-specific expansions by missing private and CD4 specificities.

Set within a cohort of healthcare workers in London, UK, this nested case-control study involved weekly PCR testing of nasopharyngeal swabs along with blood sampling. Healthcare workers were recruited between 23 and 31 March 2020, during the week of the UK lockdown, and were followed weekly for up to roughly 15 weeks. Library prep was done by 5' RACE. The sequencer listed for this sample is NextSeq 500. To correct for sequencing error and PCR bias, the TCR library protocol tagged individual cDNA molecules with unique molecular identifiers. TCR alpha and beta chains were both sequenced, and the abundances of alpha and beta sequences in each sample were closely correlated with each other. On the study's bioinformatics: Decombinator V4 was used to annotate the V gene, J gene and CDR3 of the TCR sequences. TCRs were defined as expanded if a significant change between any two time points was detected under a Poisson model with p below 0.0001. TCR abundances were normalised to the total number of TCRs sequenced in each sample and reported as counts per million. TRAV1-2 paired with TRAJ12, TRAJ20 or TRAJ33 defined MAIT TCRs, while TRAV10 paired with TRAJ18 defined iNKT TCRs. VDJdb, accessed 1 November 2021, was searched for CMV, EBV and SARS-CoV-2 annotated TCRs, with TCRs annotated for multiple antigens excluded. The raw public reads went through TCRdb reprocessing: fastp at Q25, MiXCR clone calling, in-frame beta chains kept. Rows merge per CDR3 protein into single entries with the most common DNA and genes. The V and J calls here are based on TCRdb, not the publication. This sample comprises 60,000 to 90,000 distinct CDR3 sequences, approximately 15% of them detected only once. The leading ten clones occupy 2.9% of the sample.

The chain employs TRBV19 and TRBJ2-7, with 8 bases in between that match TRBD1. Specimen: whole blood. The sequence was obtained from an adult who was a healthcare worker with PCR-confirmed SARS-CoV-2 infection or an uninfected control (not recorded which). The CDR3 reads as follows: CASRSTGGKQYF. Here is the DNA: TGTGCCAGTAGGTCTACAGGGGGGAAGCAGTACTTC. Beyond the CDR3, the reference TRBV19 and TRBJ2-7 genes provide the residues; the full variable domain reads: DGGITQSPKYLFRKEGQNVTLSCEQNLNHDAMYWYRQDPGQGLRLIYYSQIVNDFQKGDIAEGYSVSREKKESFPLTVTSAQKNPTAFYLCASRSTGGKQYFGPGTRLTVT.